This TCR beta chain was identified in a study of cytomegalovirus exposure and HLA in healthy donors. Turning to the study itself: Drawn from HLA-typed donors, tens of millions of unique TCRs were held in an early data release. Findings and limits, study-wide: Immune exposure data for these donors was limited to CMV serostatus. Most of the TCR beta V segments (in an earlier analysis) were productive either about 87% or about 30% of the time. Later work found that TCR association rates differed between HLA loci; DRB1 had the most and HLA-C the fewest.

With regard to this clone: Antigen: not known.

The PCR ran on 60 Vbeta and 13 Jbeta primers. TCRdb keeps only in-frame clones here, not all; method: immunoSEQ multiplex PCR. The sample shows around 130,000 clones, 60% to 80% of them seen only once. The origin of this receptor is a woman aged 60 to 75 in good health and CMV-seropositive. The specimen sequenced was PBMCs.

The CDR3 DNA is TGTGCCAGCAGGAATCAGGGTGGTACTCAGCCCCAGCATTTT. Protein product: CASRNQGGTQPQHF. The V gene is TRBV27, the J gene TRBJ1-5; maybe TRBD1 (5 bases). The V and J ends lost 6 bases and 6 bases respectively, with 15 bases between them. CDR3 length: 14 residues. CDR1 MNHEY and CDR2 SMNVEV come from the germline V gene (reference sequence).